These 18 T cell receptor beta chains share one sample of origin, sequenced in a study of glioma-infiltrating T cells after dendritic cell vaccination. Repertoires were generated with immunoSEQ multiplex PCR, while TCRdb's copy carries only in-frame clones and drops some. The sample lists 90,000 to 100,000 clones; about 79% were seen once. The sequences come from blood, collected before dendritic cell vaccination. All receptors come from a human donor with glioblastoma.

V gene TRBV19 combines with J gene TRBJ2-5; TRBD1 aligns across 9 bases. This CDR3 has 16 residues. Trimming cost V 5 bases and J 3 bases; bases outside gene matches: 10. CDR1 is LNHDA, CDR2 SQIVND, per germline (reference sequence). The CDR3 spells CASSAQSGTGKETQYF. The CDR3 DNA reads TGTGCCAGTAGTGCCCAATCCGGGACAGGGAAAGAGACCCAGTACTTC.

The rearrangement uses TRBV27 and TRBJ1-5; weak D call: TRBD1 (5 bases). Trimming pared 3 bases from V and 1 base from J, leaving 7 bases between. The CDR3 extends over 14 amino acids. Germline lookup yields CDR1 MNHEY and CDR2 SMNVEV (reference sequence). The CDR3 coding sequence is TGTGCCAGCAGTTTGGGGGGAAGCAATCAGCCCCAGCATTTT. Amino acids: CASSLGGSNQPQHF.

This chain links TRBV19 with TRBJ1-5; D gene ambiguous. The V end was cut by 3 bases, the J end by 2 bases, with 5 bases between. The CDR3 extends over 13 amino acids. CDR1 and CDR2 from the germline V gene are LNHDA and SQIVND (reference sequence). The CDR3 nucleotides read TGTGCCAGTAGTATTTCGGGCAATCAGCCCCAGCATTTT. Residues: CASSISGNQPQHF.

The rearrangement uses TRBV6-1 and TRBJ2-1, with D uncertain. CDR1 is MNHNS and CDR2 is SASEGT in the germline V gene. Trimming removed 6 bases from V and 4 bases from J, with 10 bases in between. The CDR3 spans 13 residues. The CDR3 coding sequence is TGTGCCAGCAGCCGCGAGACATACAATGAGCAGTTCTTC. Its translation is CASSRETYNEQFF.

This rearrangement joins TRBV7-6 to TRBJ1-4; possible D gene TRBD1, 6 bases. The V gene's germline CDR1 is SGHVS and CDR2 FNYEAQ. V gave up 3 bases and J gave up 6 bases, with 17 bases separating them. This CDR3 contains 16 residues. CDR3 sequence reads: CASSFRQVGGHEKLFF. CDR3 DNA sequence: TGTGCCAGCAGCTTTCGACAGGTTGGGGGACATGAAAAACTGTTTTTT.

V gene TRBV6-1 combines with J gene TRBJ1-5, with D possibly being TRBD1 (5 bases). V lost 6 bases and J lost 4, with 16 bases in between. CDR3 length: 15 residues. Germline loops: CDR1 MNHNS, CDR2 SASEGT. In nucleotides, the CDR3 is TGTGCCAGCAGCGTACAGGAGCGAGGTAATCAGCCCCAGCATTTT. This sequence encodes CASSVQERGNQPQHF.

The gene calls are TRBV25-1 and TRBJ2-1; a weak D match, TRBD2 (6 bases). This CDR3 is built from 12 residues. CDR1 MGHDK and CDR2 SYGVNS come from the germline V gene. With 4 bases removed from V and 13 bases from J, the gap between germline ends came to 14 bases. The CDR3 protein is CASSGDSRTQFF. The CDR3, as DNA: TGTGCCAGCAGTGGGGACTCGAGGACCCAGTTCTTC. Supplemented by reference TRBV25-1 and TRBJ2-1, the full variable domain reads EADIYQTPRYLVIGTGKKITLECSQTMGHDKMYWYQQDPGMELHLIHYSYGVNSTEKGDLSSESTVSRIRTEHFPLTLESARPSHTSQYLCASSGDSRTQFFGPGTRLTVL.

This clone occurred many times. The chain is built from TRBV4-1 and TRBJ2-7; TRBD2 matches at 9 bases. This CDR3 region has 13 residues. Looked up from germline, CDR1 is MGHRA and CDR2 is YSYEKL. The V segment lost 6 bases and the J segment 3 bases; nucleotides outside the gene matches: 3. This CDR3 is CASRLAGGYEQYF. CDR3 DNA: TGCGCCAGCAGACTAGCGGGCGGCTACGAGCAGTACTTC.

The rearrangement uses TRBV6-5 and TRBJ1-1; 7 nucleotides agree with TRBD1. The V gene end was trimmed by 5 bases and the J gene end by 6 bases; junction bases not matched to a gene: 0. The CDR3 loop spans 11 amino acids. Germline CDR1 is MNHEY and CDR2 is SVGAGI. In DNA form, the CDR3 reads TGTGCCAGCAGTCAGGGGGCTGAAGCTTTCTTT. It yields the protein CASSQGAEAFF.

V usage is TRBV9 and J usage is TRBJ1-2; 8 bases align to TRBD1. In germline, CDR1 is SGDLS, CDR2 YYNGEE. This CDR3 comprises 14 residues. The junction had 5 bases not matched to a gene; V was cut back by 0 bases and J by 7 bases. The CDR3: CASSVDQGASGYTF. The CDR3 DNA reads TGTGCCAGCAGCGTAGATCAGGGGGCGTCTGGCTACACCTTC. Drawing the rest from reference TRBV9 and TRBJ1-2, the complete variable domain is DSGVTQTPKHLITATGQRVTLRCSPRSGDLSVYWYQQSLDQGLQFLIQYYNGEERAKGNILERFSAQQFPDLHSELNLSSLELGDSALYFCASSVDQGASGYTFGSGTRLTVV.

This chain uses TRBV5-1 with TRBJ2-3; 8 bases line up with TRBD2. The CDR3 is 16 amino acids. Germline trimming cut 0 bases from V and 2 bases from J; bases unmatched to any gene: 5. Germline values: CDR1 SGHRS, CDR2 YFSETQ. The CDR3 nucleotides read TGCGCCAGCAGCTTGGGGACTAGCATCTCCACAGATACGCAGTATTTT. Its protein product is CASSLGTSISTDTQYF.

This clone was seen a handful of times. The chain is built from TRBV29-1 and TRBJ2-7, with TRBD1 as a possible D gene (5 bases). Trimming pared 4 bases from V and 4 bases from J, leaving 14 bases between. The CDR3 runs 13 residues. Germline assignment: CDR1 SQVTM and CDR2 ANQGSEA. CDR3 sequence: CSVGFTGWYEQYF. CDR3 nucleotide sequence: TGCAGCGTTGGATTTACAGGCTGGTACGAGCAGTACTTC.

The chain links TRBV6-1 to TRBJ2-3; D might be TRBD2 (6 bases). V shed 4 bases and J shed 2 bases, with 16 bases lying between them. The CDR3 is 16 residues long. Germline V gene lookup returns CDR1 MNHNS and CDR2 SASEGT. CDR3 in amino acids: CASSAGVDSYTDTQYF. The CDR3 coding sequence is TGTGCCAGCAGTGCGGGGGTGGACTCCTACACAGATACGCAGTATTTT.

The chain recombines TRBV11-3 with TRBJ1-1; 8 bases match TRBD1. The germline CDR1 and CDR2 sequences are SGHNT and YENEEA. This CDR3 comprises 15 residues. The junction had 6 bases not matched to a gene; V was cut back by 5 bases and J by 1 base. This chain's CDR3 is CASSRGQGSNTEAFF. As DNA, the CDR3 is TGTGCCAGCAGCCGCGGACAGGGATCGAACACTGAAGCTTTCTTT.

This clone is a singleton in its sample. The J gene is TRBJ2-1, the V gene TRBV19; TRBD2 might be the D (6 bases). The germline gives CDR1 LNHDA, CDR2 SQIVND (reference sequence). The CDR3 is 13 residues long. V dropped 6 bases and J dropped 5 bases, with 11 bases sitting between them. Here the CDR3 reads CASRPGLNNEQFF. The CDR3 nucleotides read TGTGCCAGTAGGCCGGGACTCAACAATGAGCAGTTCTTC.

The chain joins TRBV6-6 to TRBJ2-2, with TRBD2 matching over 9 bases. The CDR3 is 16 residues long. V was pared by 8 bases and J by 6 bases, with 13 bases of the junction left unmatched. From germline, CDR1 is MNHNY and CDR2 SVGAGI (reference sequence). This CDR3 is CASSRSGGGAPGELFF. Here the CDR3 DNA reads TGTGCCAGCTCTAGGAGTGGCGGGGGGGCACCCGGGGAGCTGTTTTTT.

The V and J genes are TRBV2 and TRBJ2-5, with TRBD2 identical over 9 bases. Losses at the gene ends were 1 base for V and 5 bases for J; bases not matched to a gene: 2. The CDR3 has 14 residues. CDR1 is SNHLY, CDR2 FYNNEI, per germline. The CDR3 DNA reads TGTGCCAGCAGTGAAGTGGCGGGGGGGGAGACCCAGTACTTC. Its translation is CASSEVAGGETQYF. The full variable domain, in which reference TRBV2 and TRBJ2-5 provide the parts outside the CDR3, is EPEVTQTPSHQVTQMGQEVILRCVPISNHLYFYWYRQILGQKVEFLVSFYNNEISEKSEIFDDQFSVERPDGSNFTLKIRSTKLEDSAMYFCASSEVAGGETQYFGPGTRLLVL.

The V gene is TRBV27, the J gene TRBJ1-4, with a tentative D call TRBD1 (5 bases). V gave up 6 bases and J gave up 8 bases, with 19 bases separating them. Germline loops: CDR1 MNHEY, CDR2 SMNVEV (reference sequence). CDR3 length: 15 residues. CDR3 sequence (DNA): TGTGCCAGCAGAAACGCGGGGCAGGGACCCGAAAAACTGTTTTTT. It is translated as CASRNAGQGPEKLFF.